The clone carrying this T cell receptor beta chain was found once. The source of the sample is a study of PD-L1 blockade in urothelial cancer. Study in general: Beginning in about 2014, patients received atezolizumab, given as 1,200 mg intravenously every 3 weeks. Patients previously received 0 to 3 chemotherapy regimens.

Some clones are missing from TCRdb's copy, which holds only in-frame ones; the method was immunoSEQ multiplex PCR. The profile shows more than 60,000 clones, 88% of them singletons. Time point indicated: peripheral blood 6 weeks after treatment start. The study collected 1 to 8 samples per patient, pretreatment and on-treatment. This TCR came from a man aged 55 to 70 with urothelial cancer. The sequencing used PBMCs, collected around atezolizumab (anti-PD-L1) treatment.

This chain's CDR3 is CASSYWGSGRRVDGYTF. DNA for the CDR3: TGCGCCAGCAGCTATTGGGGATCGGGACGGAGGGTGGATGGCTACACCTTC. The chain joins TRBV5-1 to TRBJ1-2, with D tentatively TRBD1 (5 bases). Germline CDR1 is SGHRS and CDR2 is YFSETQ. The CDR3 is 17 amino acids. The V end lost 3 bases, the J end lost 6 bases, and 24 bases lay between the germline ends. Looking up the rest from reference TRBV5-1 and TRBJ1-2 gives the full variable domain: KAGVTQTPRYLIKTRGQQVTLSCSPISGHRSVSWYQQTPGQGLQFLFEYFSETQRNKGNFPGRFSGRQFSNSRSEMNVSTLELGDSALYLCASSYWGSGRRVDGYTFGSGTRLTVV.